This TCR beta chain was found in a study of T cells in narcolepsy. Sequenced by immunoSEQ multiplex PCR; TCRdb stores in-frame clones only, minus some. This table holds under 35,000 clones, 80% to 85% found once. The CDR3 consists of 14 residues. Deletions cut 6 bases from V and 1 base from J, with 12 bases between. Germline V lookup: CDR1 SEHNR, CDR2 FQNEAQ (reference sequence). Turning to this clone: The antigen is undetermined.

Study-level points and caveats: HCRT-specific and TRIB2-specific autoreactive clonotypes appeared among same-patient CSF and blood CD4+ clonotypes. Healthy controls reportedly lacked the autoreactive clonotypes serially found in patients' blood. In some patient and control memory CD4+ samples, autoreactive clones were absent.

This clonotype was obtained from a human donor with narcolepsy. This sequence joins TRBV7-9 and TRBJ1-1; perhaps TRBD1 as D (5 bases). Sequenced sample: CD45RA- memory CD4+ T cells from PBMCs. This chain's CDR3 is CASRRDGTNTEAFF. The CDR3 DNA reads TGTGCCAGCAGAAGGGACGGCACGAACACTGAAGCTTTCTTT.